This T cell receptor delta chain was sequenced during a study of gamma-delta T cells after stem cell transplantation (dated by TCRdb to 2015 to 2016). In its sample, this clone comes out as large (0.1 to 1%). Its cognate antigen has yet to be identified. Base qualities are not recorded, but no much larger clone differs from it by a single base. The CDR3 numbers 18 residues from cysteine through phenylalanine. Only CDR3 DNA is held: 54 bases, read in frame from base 1. V trim: 1 base; J trim: 0 bases; unmatched bases: 11. The germline V gene encodes CDR1 GEAIGNYY and CDR2 EKD. Library preparation used RT-PCR. The sample was run on an Illumina MiSeq. With CATT, TCRdb called clones again from the public reads; duplicate DNA rows were later joined. Counted in this sample were over a thousand delta-chain clones; roughly half of them appeared once. The ten largest account for 32% of the sample.

The source material was gamma-delta T cells. This TCR was recovered from a human donor. It is not recorded whose cells these are; they may come from a transplant donor. The chain is encoded by TRDV2 joined to TRDJ1, and TRDD3 aligns with 9 junction nucleotides. The CDR3 amino acid sequence is: CACDTLVLGDQYTDKLIF. The DNA sequence is TGTGCCTGTGACACTTTGGTACTGGGGGACCAGTACACCGATAAACTCATCTTT.